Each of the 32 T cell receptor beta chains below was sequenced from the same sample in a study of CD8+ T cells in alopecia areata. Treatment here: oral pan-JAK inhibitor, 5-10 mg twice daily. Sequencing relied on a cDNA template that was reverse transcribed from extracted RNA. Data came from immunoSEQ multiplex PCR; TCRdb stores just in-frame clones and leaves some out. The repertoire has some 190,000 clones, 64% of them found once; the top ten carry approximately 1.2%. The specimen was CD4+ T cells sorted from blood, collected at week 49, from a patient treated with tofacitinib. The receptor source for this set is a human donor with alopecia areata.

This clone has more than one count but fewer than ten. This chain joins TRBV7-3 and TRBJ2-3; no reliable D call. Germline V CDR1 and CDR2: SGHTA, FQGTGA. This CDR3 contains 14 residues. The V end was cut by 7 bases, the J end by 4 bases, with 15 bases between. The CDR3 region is CASKYSFGADTQYF. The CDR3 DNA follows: TGTGCCAGCAAATATTCCTTTGGCGCAGATACGCAGTATTTT.

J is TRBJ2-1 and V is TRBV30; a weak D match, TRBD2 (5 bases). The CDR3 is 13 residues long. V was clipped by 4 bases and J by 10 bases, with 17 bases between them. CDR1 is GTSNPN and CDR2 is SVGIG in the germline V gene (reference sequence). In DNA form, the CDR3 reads TGTGCCTGGATAGGACTGGCCGGTGGGGAGCAGTTCTTC. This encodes CAWIGLAGGEQFF.

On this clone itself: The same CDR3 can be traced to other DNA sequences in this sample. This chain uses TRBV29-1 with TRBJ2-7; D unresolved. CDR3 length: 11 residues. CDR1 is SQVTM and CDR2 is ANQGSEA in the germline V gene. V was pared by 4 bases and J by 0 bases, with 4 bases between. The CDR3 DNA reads TGCAGCGTTGGAGACTCCTACGAGCAGTACTTC. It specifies CSVGDSYEQYF.

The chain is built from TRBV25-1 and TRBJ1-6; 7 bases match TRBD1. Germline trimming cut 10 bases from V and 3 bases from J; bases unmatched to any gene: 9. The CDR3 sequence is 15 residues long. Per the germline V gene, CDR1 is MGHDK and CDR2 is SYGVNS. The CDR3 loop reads CATQTGNYYNSPLHF. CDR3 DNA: TGTGCCACCCAGACAGGGAATTACTATAATTCACCCCTCCACTTT.

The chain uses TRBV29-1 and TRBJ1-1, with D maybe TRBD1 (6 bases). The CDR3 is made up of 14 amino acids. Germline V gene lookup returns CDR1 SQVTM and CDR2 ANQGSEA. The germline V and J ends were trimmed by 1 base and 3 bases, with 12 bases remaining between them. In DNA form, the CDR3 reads TGCAGCGTTGAAGGCAGGGGATCCCACACTGAAGCTTTCTTT. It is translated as CSVEGRGSHTEAFF.

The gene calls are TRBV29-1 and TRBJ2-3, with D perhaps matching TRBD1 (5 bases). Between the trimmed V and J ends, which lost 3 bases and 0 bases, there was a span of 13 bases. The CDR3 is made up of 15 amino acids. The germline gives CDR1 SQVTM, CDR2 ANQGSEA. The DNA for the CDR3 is TGCAGCGTTGAGGGGCAGACATCTAGCACAGATACGCAGTATTTT. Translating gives CSVEGQTSSTDTQYF.

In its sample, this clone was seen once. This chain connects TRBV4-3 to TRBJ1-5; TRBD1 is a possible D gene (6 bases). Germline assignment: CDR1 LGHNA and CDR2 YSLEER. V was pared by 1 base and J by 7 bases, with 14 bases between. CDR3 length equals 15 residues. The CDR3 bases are TGCGCCAGCAGCCAAGGAGTGGCCAGGGGACAGCCCCAGCATTTT. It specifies CASSQGVARGQPQHF.

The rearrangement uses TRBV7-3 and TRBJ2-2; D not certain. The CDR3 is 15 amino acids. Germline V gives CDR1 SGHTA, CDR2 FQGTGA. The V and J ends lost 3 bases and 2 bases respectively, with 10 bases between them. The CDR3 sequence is CASSFMHRNTGELFF. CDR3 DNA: TGTGCCAGCAGCTTCATGCACAGAAACACCGGGGAGCTGTTTTTT.

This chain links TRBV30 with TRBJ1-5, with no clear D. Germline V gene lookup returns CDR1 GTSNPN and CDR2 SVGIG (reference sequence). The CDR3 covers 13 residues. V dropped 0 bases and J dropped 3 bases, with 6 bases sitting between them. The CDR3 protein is CAWSVANNQPQHF. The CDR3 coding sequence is TGTGCCTGGAGTGTTGCCAACAATCAGCCCCAGCATTTT.

The CDR3 DNA is TGTGCCATCAGTGATCTCGGACAGGAGAATTCTAACTATGGCTACACCTTC. Amino acids: CAISDLGQENSNYGYTF. This chain connects TRBV10-3 to TRBJ1-2, with 7 bases that match TRBD1. CDR3 length: 17 residues. Losses at the gene ends were 3 bases for V and 0 bases for J; bases not matched to a gene: 10. Germline V gene data show CDR1 as ENHRY and CDR2 as SYGVKD.

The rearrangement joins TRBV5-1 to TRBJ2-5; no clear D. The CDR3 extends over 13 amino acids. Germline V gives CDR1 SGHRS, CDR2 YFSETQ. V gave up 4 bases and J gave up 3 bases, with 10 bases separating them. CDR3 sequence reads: CASSLGAEETQYF. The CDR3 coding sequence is TGCGCCAGCAGCCTGGGTGCAGAAGAGACCCAGTACTTC.

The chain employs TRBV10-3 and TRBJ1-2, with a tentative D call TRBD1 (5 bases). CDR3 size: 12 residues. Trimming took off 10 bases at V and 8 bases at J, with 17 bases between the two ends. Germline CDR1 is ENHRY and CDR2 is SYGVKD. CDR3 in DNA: TGTGCCAGCACCGGGGACGCAATCGGCTACACCTTC. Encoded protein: CASTGDAIGYTF.

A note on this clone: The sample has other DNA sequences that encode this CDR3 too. CDR3: CSVKLNSNQPQHF. The CDR3 region has the DNA TGCAGCGTGAAACTGAATAGCAATCAGCCCCAGCATTTT. The chain combines TRBV29-1 with TRBJ1-5; D gene ambiguous. Germline V gene sequence: CDR1 SQVTM, CDR2 ANQGSEA. Trimming stripped 6 bases from V and 0 bases from J, with 9 bases between. This CDR3 comprises 13 residues. Using reference TRBV29-1 and TRBJ1-5 for the parts outside the CDR3, the full variable domain is SAVISQKPSRDICQRGTSLTIQCQVDSQVTMMFWYRQQPGQSLTLIATANQGSEATYESGFVIDKFPISRPNLTFSTLTVSNMSPEDSSIYLCSVKLNSNQPQHFGDGTRLSIL.

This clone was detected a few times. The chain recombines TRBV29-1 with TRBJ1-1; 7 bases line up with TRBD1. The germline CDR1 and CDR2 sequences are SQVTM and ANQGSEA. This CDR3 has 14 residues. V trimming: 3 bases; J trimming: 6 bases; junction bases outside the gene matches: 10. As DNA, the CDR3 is TGCAGCGTTGAGCTTAGACAGGGAAGCCCTGAAGCTTTCTTT. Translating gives CSVELRQGSPEAFF.

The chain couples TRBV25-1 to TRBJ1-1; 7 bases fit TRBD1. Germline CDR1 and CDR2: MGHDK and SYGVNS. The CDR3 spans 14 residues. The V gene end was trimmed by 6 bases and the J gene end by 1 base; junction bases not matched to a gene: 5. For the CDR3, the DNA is TGTGCCAGCAGGAAGGAGGGGGCGAACACTGAAGCTTTCTTT. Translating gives CASRKEGANTEAFF.

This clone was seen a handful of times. For the CDR3, the DNA is TGTGCCAGCAGCTTAGTGGGAGGGAGTGAGCAGTTCTTC. It specifies CASSLVGGSEQFF. This chain links TRBV7-2 with TRBJ2-1, with 7 bases identical to TRBD2. The CDR3 loop spans 13 amino acids. Germline CDR1 SGHTA, CDR2 FQGNSA. V lost 1 base to trimming and J lost 9 bases; unmatched junction nucleotides: 3.

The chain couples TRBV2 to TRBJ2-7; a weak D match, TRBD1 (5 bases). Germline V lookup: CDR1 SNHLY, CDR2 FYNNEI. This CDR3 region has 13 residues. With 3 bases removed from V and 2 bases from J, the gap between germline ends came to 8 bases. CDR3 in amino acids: CASSEIRAYEQYF. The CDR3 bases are TGTGCCAGCAGTGAGATCAGGGCCTACGAGCAGTACTTC.

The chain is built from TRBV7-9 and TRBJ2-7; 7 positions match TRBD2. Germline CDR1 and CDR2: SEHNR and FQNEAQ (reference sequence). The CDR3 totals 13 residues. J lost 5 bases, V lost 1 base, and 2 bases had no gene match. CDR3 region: CASSLVGGDEQYF. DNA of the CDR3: TGTGCCAGCAGCTTAGTGGGAGGGGACGAGCAGTACTTC. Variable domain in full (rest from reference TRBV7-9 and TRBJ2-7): DTGVSQNPRHKITKRGQNVTFRCDPISEHNRLYWYRQTLGQGPEFLTYFQNEAQLEKSRLLSDRFSAERPKGSFSTLEIQRTEQGDSAMYLCASSLVGGDEQYFGPGTRLTVT.

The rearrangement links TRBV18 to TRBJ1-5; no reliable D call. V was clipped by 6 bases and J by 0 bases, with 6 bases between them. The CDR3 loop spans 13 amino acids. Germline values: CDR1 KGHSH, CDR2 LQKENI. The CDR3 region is CASSAISNQPQHF. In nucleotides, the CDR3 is TGTGCCAGCTCGGCCATTAGCAATCAGCCCCAGCATTTT.

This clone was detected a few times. CDR3 region: CASSIQASYGYTF. In nucleotides, the CDR3 is TGTGCCAGTAGTATACAGGCATCTTATGGCTACACCTTC. The V and J genes are TRBV19 and TRBJ1-2; D call uncertain. CDR3 length: 13 amino acids. Germline V gene lookup returns CDR1 LNHDA and CDR2 SQIVND (reference sequence). V dropped 2 bases and J dropped 5 bases, with 9 bases sitting between them.

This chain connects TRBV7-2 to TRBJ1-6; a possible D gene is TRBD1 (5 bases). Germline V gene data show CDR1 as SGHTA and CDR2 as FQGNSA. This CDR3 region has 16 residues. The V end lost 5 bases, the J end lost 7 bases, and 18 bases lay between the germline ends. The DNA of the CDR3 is TGTGCCAGCAGCAGAGATCGTTCAGGGATGAATTCACCCCTCCACTTT. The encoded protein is CASSRDRSGMNSPLHF.

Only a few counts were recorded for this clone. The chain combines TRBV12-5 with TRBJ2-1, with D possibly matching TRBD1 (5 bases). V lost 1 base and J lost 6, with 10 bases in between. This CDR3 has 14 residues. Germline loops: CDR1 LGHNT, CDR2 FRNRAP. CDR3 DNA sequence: TGTGCTAGTGGTTTGGGCAGGGCGCCCAATGAGCAGTTCTTC. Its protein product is CASGLGRAPNEQFF.

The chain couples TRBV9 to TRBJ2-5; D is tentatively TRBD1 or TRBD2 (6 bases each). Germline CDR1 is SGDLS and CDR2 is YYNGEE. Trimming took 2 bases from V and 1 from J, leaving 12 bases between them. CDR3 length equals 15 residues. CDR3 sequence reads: CASSVMGGSQETQYF. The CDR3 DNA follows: TGTGCCAGCAGCGTCATGGGGGGCTCCCAAGAGACCCAGTACTTC.

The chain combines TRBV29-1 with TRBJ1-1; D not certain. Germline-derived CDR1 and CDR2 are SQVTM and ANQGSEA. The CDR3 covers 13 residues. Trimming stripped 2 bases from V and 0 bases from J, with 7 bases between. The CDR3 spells CSVERWMNTEAFF. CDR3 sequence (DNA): TGCAGCGTTGAACGGTGGATGAACACTGAAGCTTTCTTT. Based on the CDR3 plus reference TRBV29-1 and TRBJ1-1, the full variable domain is SAVISQKPSRDICQRGTSLTIQCQVDSQVTMMFWYRQQPGQSLTLIATANQGSEATYESGFVIDKFPISRPNLTFSTLTVSNMSPEDSSIYLCSVERWMNTEAFFGQGTRLTVV.

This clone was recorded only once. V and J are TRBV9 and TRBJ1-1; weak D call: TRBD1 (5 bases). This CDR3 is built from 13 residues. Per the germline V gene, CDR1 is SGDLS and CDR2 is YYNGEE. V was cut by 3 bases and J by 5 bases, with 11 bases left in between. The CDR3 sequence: CASSADQGTEAFF. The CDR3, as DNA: TGTGCCAGCAGCGCGGACCAGGGAACTGAAGCTTTCTTT.

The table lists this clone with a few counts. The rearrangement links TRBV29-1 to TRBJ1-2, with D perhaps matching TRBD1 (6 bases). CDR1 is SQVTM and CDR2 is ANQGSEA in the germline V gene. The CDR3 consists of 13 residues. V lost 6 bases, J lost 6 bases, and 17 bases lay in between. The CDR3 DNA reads TGCAGCGTCTATGGGGGGACAAACCATGGCTACACCTTC. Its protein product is CSVYGGTNHGYTF.

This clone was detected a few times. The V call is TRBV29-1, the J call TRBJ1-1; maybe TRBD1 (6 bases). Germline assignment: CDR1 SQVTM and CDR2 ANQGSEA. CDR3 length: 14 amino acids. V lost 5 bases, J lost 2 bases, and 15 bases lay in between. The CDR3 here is CSVFRTVPNTEAFF. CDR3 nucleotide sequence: TGCAGCGTTTTTCGGACAGTCCCTAACACTGAAGCTTTCTTT.

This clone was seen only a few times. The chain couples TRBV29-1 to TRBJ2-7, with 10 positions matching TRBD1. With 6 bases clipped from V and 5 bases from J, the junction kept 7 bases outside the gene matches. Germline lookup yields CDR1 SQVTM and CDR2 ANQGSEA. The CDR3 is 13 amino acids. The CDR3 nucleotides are TGCAGCGTCGCTGACAGGGGGCAGAACGAGCAGTACTTC. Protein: CSVADRGQNEQYF.

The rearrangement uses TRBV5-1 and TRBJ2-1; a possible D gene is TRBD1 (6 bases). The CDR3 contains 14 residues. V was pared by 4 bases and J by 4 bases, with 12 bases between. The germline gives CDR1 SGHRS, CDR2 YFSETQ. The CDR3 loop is CASSGGPNYNEQFF. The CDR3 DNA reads TGCGCCAGCAGCGGGGGCCCCAATTACAATGAGCAGTTCTTC.

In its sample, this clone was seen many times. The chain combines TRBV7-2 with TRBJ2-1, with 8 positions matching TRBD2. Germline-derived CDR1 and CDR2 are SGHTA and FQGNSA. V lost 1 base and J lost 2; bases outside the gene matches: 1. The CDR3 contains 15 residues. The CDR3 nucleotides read TGTGCCAGCAGCTTAGTAGCGGGACCCTACAATGAGCAGTTCTTC. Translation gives CASSLVAGPYNEQFF.

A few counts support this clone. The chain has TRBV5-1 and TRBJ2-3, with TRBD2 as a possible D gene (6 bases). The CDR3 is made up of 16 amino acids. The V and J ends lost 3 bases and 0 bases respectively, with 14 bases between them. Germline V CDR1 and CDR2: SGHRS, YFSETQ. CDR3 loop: CASSSGLTPSTDTQYF. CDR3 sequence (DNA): TGCGCCAGCAGCTCGGGACTTACCCCTAGCACAGATACGCAGTATTTT.

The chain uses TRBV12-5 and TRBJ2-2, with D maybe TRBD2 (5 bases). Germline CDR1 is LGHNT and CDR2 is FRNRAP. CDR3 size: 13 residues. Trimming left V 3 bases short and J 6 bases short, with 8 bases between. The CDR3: CASGLAEAGELFF. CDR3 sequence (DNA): TGTGCTAGTGGTTTAGCGGAGGCCGGGGAGCTGTTTTTT.